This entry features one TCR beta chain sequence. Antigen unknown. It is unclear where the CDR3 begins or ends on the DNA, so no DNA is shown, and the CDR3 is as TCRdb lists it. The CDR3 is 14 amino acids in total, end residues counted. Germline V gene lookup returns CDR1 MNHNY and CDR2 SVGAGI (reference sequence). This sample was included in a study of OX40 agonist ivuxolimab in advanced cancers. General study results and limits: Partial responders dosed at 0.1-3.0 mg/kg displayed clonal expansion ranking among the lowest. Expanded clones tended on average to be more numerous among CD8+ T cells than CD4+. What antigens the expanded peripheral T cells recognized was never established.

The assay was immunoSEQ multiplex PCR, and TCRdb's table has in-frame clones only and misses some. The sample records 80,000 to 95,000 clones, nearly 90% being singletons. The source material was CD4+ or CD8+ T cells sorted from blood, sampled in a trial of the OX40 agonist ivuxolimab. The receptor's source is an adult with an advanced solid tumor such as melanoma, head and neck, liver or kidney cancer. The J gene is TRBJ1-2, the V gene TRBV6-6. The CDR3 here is CASSSSSLLYGYTF.